This T cell receptor beta chain was sequenced in a study of cytomegalovirus exposure and HLA in healthy donors. Vbeta (60) and Jbeta (13) primers were used in the PCR. The assay was immunoSEQ multiplex PCR, and TCRdb's table has in-frame clones only and misses some. The data hold roughly 110,000 clones, with around 78% observed a single time. Note on this clone: Its antigen is not identified.

Study results and caveats: A previous analysis found most TCR beta V segments productive roughly 87% or roughly 30% of the time.

This TCR came from a man aged 30-40 years in good health and CMV-seronegative. What was sequenced was PBMCs.

This CDR3 reads CASTIAGGADTQYF. CDR3 bases: TGTGCCAGCACAATAGCGGGGGGGGCAGATACGCAGTATTTT. V usage is TRBV6-1 and J usage is TRBJ2-3, with 11 bases lining up with TRBD2. Trimming cost V 7 bases and J 4 bases; bases outside gene matches: 4. The CDR3 totals 14 residues. Germline CDR1 MNHNS, CDR2 SASEGT.